This T cell receptor (beta chain) was captured by sequencing in a study of cytomegalovirus exposure and HLA in healthy donors. Turning to this clone: Antigen unknown. The same CDR3 is also encoded by other DNA sequences in this sample.

V was shortened by 6 bases and J by 4 bases, with 12 bases between the two germline ends. The CDR3 totals 13 residues. Germline V CDR1 and CDR2: MRHNA, SNTAGT. PCR employed 60 Vbeta and 13 Jbeta primers. The method was immunoSEQ multiplex PCR; TCRdb's version includes in-frame clones alone and lacks a portion of them. The table includes 200,000 to 250,000 clones, 70% to 80% detected once. General study points: Analyzed later, association rates of TCRs varied across HLA loci, with DRB1 most and HLA-C fewest. The analysis excluded some indistinguishable V segments, including TRBV6-2 and TRBV6-3. Among CMV-associated TCR beta chains, most appeared HLA-restricted in a later analysis. There were three CMV-associated chains whose specificity for CMV antigens was confirmed in vitro.

The V call is TRBV6-4, the J call TRBJ1-2, with a tentative D call TRBD1 (6 bases). This TCR derives from a woman aged 25 to 39 in good health and CMV-seronegative. What was sequenced was PBMCs. Here the CDR3 reads CASSPDRGYGYTF. The DNA of the CDR3 is TGTGCCAGCAGCCCGGACAGAGGCTATGGCTACACCTTC.